Listed here are 17 T cell receptor beta chains from one sample, sequenced in a study of blood T cells in healthy people across ages. PCR was performed a second time for about 7 to 12 cycles using a sample-barcoded 5' primer and a J-beta primer mix. MiXCR was run by TCRdb on the 5' RACE reads, yielding one entry per CDR3 protein. In the table there are about 1.7 million distinct CDR3 sequences, over 25% of which are singletons. Sequences were obtained from blood. The receptors here all came from a woman under 40 in good health.

J is TRBJ2-7 and V is TRBV6-6, with D possibly being TRBD1 or TRBD2 (5 bases each). V shed 5 bases and J shed 0 bases, with 14 bases lying between them. The CDR3 is 15 amino acids. CDR1 is MNHNY and CDR2 is SVGAGI in the germline V gene (reference sequence). The CDR3 nucleotides are TGTGCCAGCAGTCCGCCCCGGGACCGCTCCTACGAGCAGTACTTC. Translation gives CASSPPRDRSYEQYF.

The chain employs TRBV29-1 and TRBJ2-2, with 9 positions matching TRBD1. This CDR3 is built from 12 residues. Losses at the gene ends were 6 bases for V and 8 bases for J; bases not matched to a gene: 4. Germline V lookup: CDR1 SQVTM, CDR2 ANQGSEA. CDR3 in amino acids: CSVTGGMGELFF. The CDR3 DNA sequence: TGCAGCGTCACAGGGGGCATGGGGGAGCTGTTTTTT.

For this clonotype: One end of the junction varies from germline; a read error may be responsible. The CDR3 region has the DNA TGCGCCAGCAGCCGGGACTGCTGGGAGCAGTACTTC. It translates to CASSRDCWEQYF. The chain joins TRBV5-5 to TRBJ2-5, with D tentatively TRBD2 (6 bases). The CDR3 runs to 12 residues. Germline V gene sequence: CDR1 SGHKS, CDR2 YYEKEE (reference sequence).

This clonotype showed up many times. This chain uses TRBV4-2 with TRBJ2-3; a weak D match, TRBD2 (7 bases). The ends were cut back, 0 bases at V and 0 bases at J, with 19 bases in the middle. Germline values: CDR1 LGHNA, CDR2 YNFKEQ. The CDR3 totals 19 residues. The CDR3 is CASSQEMTGGLTSTDTQYF. The DNA for the CDR3 is TGTGCCAGCAGCCAAGAGATGACCGGGGGGCTAACTAGCACAGATACGCAGTATTTT.

With respect to this clonotype: A clone one base away is much larger, so this may be a read error. The V gene is TRBV4-1, the J gene TRBJ2-7; a possible D gene is TRBD1 (6 bases). V was trimmed by 0 bases and J by 7 bases, leaving 19 bases between them. This CDR3 has 16 amino acids. Per germline, CDR1 MGHRA and CDR2 YSYEKL. For the CDR3, the DNA is TGCGCCAGCAGCCAAGACAGGGGTCCGCCGGGATTAGAGCAGTACTTC. Its protein product is CASSQDRGPPGLEQYF.

This clonotype appeared a single time. This sequence joins TRBV20-1 and TRBJ2-2; 8 positions match TRBD2. The V gene end was trimmed by 0 bases and the J gene end by 6 bases; junction bases not matched to a gene: 3. The CDR3 length is 14 residues. CDR1 DFQATT and CDR2 SNEGSKA come from the germline V gene (reference sequence). CDR3 protein: CSARDPRGAGELFF. In DNA form, the CDR3 reads TGCAGTGCTAGAGATCCGCGGGGGGCCGGGGAGCTGTTTTTT.

This clonotype showed up just a few times. J is TRBJ2-2 and V is TRBV5-1; 8 bases agree with TRBD2. Germline loops: CDR1 SGHRS, CDR2 YFSETQ. This CDR3 spans 15 amino acids. V lost 3 bases, J lost 5 bases, and 6 bases stayed unmatched. This CDR3 reads CASSSGTRRTGELFF. The CDR3 DNA reads as TGCGCCAGCAGCTCCGGGACTAGGCGTACCGGGGAGCTGTTTTTT.

This clonotype was picked up many times. The chain has TRBV10-3 and TRBJ2-7, with D unclear. The V and J ends lost 0 bases and 2 bases respectively, with 14 bases between them. Per the germline V gene, CDR1 is ENHRY and CDR2 is SYGVKD. CDR3 length: 16 residues. CDR3 bases: TGTGCCATCAGTGAGTCGGGGTCGGGTTCAGCCTACGAGCAGTACTTC. Encoded protein: CAISESGSGSAYEQYF.

This clonotype came up a few times. The chain uses TRBV29-1 and TRBJ2-6, with 7 bases fitting TRBD1. CDR1 is SQVTM and CDR2 is ANQGSEA in the germline V gene. V was clipped by 7 bases and J by 0 bases; unmatched bases: 9. The CDR3 length is 16 residues. The DNA for the CDR3 is TGCAGCGCGAGGGAAGGGGGCGTCTCTGGGGCCAACGTCCTGACTTTC. Translated, it gives CSAREGGVSGANVLTF.

This chain uses TRBV12-3 or TRBV12-4 with TRBJ2-6; D gene uncertain. Deletions cut 8 bases from V and 4 bases from J, with 12 bases between. The CDR3 contains 14 residues. CDR3 in DNA: TGTGCCAGCTGCCTCGAGGAGGGGGCCAACGTCCTGACTTTC. This codes for CASCLEEGANVLTF.

The chain combines TRBV5-1 with TRBJ2-5; 16 bases agree with TRBD2. The CDR3 loop spans 19 amino acids. Germline CDR1 and CDR2: SGHRS and YFSETQ. Trimming took 3 bases from V and 11 from J; bases not matched to a gene: 19. CDR3 in amino acids: CASSSFDGTSGRASNEQYF. The CDR3 DNA reads as TGCGCCAGCAGCTCGTTCGACGGGACTAGCGGGAGGGCCTCAAATGAGCAGTACTTC. The full variable domain, with the rest looked up from reference TRBV5-1 and TRBJ2-5, is KAGVTQTPRYLIKTRGQQVTLSCSPISGHRSVSWYQQTPGQGLQFLFEYFSETQRNKGNFPGRFSGRQFSNSRSEMNVSTLELGDSALYLCASSSFDGTSGRASNEQYFGPGTRLLVL.

This clonotype was counted a few times. The V and J genes are TRBV28 and TRBJ2-7, with 7 bases fitting TRBD1. The V and J ends lost 4 bases and 5 bases, in that order; junction bases with no gene match: 8. The CDR3 runs 14 residues. Germline CDR1 MDHEN, CDR2 SYDVKM. Here the CDR3 reads CASSSSTGLHEQYF. For the CDR3, the DNA is TGTGCCAGCAGTTCCTCGACAGGGCTCCACGAGCAGTACTTC. The full variable domain, with the rest looked up from reference TRBV28 and TRBJ2-7, is DVKVTQSSRYLVKRTGEKVFLECVQDMDHENMFWYRQDPGLGLRLIYFSYDVKMKEKGDIPEGYSVSREKKERFSLILESASTNQTSMYLCASSSSTGLHEQYFGPGTRLTVT.

This clonotype was detected many times. The V and J genes are TRBV20-1 and TRBJ1-2, with no clear D. Per germline, CDR1 DFQATT and CDR2 SNEGSKA (reference sequence). The CDR3 sequence is 13 residues long. The germline V and J ends were trimmed by 7 bases and 4 bases, with 16 bases remaining between them. In DNA form, the CDR3 reads TGCAGTGTCCCGCCGCCCGCTGGCTATGGCTACACCTTC. It encodes CSVPPPAGYGYTF.

This clonotype was observed a few times. This sequence joins TRBV7-2 and TRBJ2-3; perhaps TRBD1 as D (5 bases). The CDR3 sequence is 14 residues long. Trimming took off 4 bases at V and 2 bases at J, with 10 bases between the two ends. The germline gives CDR1 SGHTA, CDR2 FQGNSA. CDR3 protein: CASSSRGLTDTQYF. Here the CDR3 DNA reads TGTGCCAGCAGCTCTAGGGGCCTCACAGATACGCAGTATTTT.

This clonotype was seen a few times. The rearrangement uses TRBV15 and TRBJ2-7; D gene unclear. The CDR3 length is 13 residues. V lost 1 base to trimming and J lost 5 bases, with 9 bases between them. Germline-derived CDR1 and CDR2 are LNHNV and YYDKDF (reference sequence). The CDR3 DNA is TGTGCCACCAGCAGAGCCCCCGGCGACGAGCAGTACTTC. Translating it yields CATSRAPGDEQYF.

The chain uses TRBV28 and TRBJ1-1; 8 bases match TRBD1. CDR3 length: 19 residues. Losses at the gene ends were 6 bases for V and 5 bases for J; bases not matched to a gene: 23. Germline assignment: CDR1 MDHEN and CDR2 SYDVKM. CDR3 coding DNA: TGTGCCAGCAGCCTTGGCCTTACCGGGACAGGCCTGGTAGGTACTGAAGCTTTCTTT. This codes for CASSLGLTGTGLVGTEAFF.

The CDR3 sequence is CASSKQGAQNQPQHF. The CDR3 DNA follows: TGTGCCAGCAGTAAACAGGGGGCGCAGAATCAGCCCCAGCATTTT. V is TRBV6-6 and J is TRBJ1-5, with 9 bases aligning to TRBD1. The CDR3 is 15 residues long. V lost 5 bases and J lost 4; bases outside the gene matches: 6. CDR1 is MNHNY, CDR2 SVGAGI, per germline (reference sequence).